Presented here are 26 T cell receptor beta chains from one specimen sequenced in a study of control samples from healthy donors and cancer patients. The assay was immunoSEQ multiplex PCR, and TCRdb's table has in-frame clones only and misses some. The table shows about 140,000 clones, with around 88% occurring only once. The sequenced sample was blood. All receptors derive from a man between 18 and 35 years old in good health.

This clone was observed a single time. V and J are TRBV4-2 and TRBJ2-5; D possibly matches TRBD1 or TRBD2 (5 bases each). The V end lost 0 bases, the J end lost 1 base, and 12 bases lay between the germline ends. The germline V gene encodes CDR1 LGHNA and CDR2 YNFKEQ. The length of the CDR3 is 16 residues. The CDR3 region is CASSQEGWGSQETQYF. The CDR3 DNA follows: TGTGCCAGCAGCCAAGAAGGATGGGGGAGCCAAGAGACCCAGTACTTC.

The chain carries TRBV18 and TRBJ1-2; D not resolved. The length of the CDR3 is 15 residues. In germline, CDR1 is KGHSH, CDR2 LQKENI. The V end was cut by 2 bases, the J end by 1 base, with 11 bases between. The DNA of the CDR3 is TGTGCCAGCTCACCATCCCAGGATATTAACTATGGCTACACCTTC. This gives the protein CASSPSQDINYGYTF.

This chain connects TRBV9 to TRBJ2-5; 9 bases map to TRBD1. CDR1 and CDR2 from the germline V gene are SGDLS and YYNGEE. The V and J ends lost 6 bases and 2 bases, in that order; junction bases with no gene match: 2. CDR3 length: 13 residues. The CDR3 DNA sequence: TGTGCCAGCAACAGGGGGCCACAAGAGACCCAGTACTTC. This encodes CASNRGPQETQYF.

V gene TRBV5-4 combines with J gene TRBJ2-3; the D gene is possibly TRBD1 (5 bases). The CDR3 runs to 15 residues. From germline, CDR1 is SGHNT and CDR2 YYREEE (reference sequence). Trimming took off 4 bases at V and 3 bases at J, with 15 bases between the two ends. The CDR3 DNA reads TGTGCCAGCAGCCGGCCCAGGGAAGGGACAGATACGCAGTATTTT. It codes for CASSRPREGTDTQYF.

The chain combines TRBV5-1 with TRBJ1-3, with D perhaps TRBD1 (5 bases). The germline CDR1 and CDR2 sequences are SGHRS and YFSETQ. The CDR3 has 13 amino acids. Between the trimmed V and J ends, which lost 5 bases and 11 bases, there was a span of 17 bases. In DNA, the CDR3 is TGCGCCAGCAGTCCCGGGGGGGACGGTGCCATATATTTT. Its translation is CASSPGGDGAIYF.

The chain recombines TRBV6-1 with TRBJ2-3; D call uncertain. The CDR3 runs to 15 residues. The V end lost 2 bases, the J end lost 1 base, and 10 bases lay between the germline ends. Per germline, CDR1 MNHNS and CDR2 SASEGT. The CDR3 DNA follows: TGTGCCAGCAGTGAATCCATGGACGGCACAGATACGCAGTATTTT. It specifies CASSESMDGTDTQYF.

The chain combines TRBV7-2 with TRBJ2-7, with 8 positions matching TRBD2. This CDR3 has 15 amino acids. CDR1 is SGHTA and CDR2 is FQGNSA in the germline V gene. V lost 1 base, J lost 4 bases, and 6 bases stayed unmatched. The CDR3 region has the DNA TGTGCCAGCAGCTTAGATGGCGGGGGGTCTTACGAGCAGTACTTC. Amino acids: CASSLDGGGSYEQYF.

V gene TRBV4-3 combines with J gene TRBJ1-4, with D perhaps matching TRBD1 (6 bases). Trimming took off 4 bases at V and 6 bases at J, with 21 bases between the two ends. The CDR3 sequence is 17 residues long. Germline loops: CDR1 LGHNA, CDR2 YSLEER. The DNA of the CDR3 is TGCGCCAGCAGCCGGGGACCCCCCGGGACAAGCTATGAAAAACTGTTTTTT. Translation: CASSRGPPGTSYEKLFF.

This chain joins TRBV15 and TRBJ2-5; 14 bases are shared with TRBD2. CDR1 and CDR2 from the germline V gene are LNHNV and YYDKDF (reference sequence). The V gene end was trimmed by 3 bases and the J gene end by 4 bases; junction bases not matched to a gene: 1. The CDR3 contains 15 residues. The CDR3 region has the DNA TGTGCCACCAGCAGGACTAGCGGGGGGGCAGAGACCCAGTACTTC. It is translated as CATSRTSGGAETQYF.

The rearrangement joins TRBV7-2 to TRBJ2-2, with TRBD1 as a possible D gene (6 bases). There are 15 residues in the CDR3. Germline assignment: CDR1 SGHTA and CDR2 FQGNSA. V was cut by 2 bases and J by 7 bases, with 14 bases left in between. In DNA form, the CDR3 reads TGTGCCAGCAGCTTAACGACAGGATCATACGGGGAGCTGTTTTTT. Amino acid sequence: CASSLTTGSYGELFF.

This chain connects TRBV29-1 to TRBJ1-1; 8 bases line up with TRBD1. CDR1 is SQVTM and CDR2 is ANQGSEA in the germline V gene. V was pared by 6 bases and J by 5 bases, with 8 bases of the junction left unmatched. The length of the CDR3 is 13 residues. As DNA, the CDR3 is TGCAGCGTCGCTGGGACAGGCCAAACTGAAGCTTTCTTT. Residues: CSVAGTGQTEAFF.

The genes are TRBV6-5 and TRBJ2-3; the D gene is possibly TRBD1 (6 bases). V gave up 6 bases and J gave up 4 bases, with 8 bases separating them. The CDR3 totals 12 residues. Per germline, CDR1 MNHEY and CDR2 SVGAGI. CDR3 loop: CASRGTPDTQYF. In DNA, the CDR3 is TGTGCCAGCAGGGGGACACCAGATACGCAGTATTTT.

The rearrangement links TRBV18 to TRBJ1-6; 11 positions agree with TRBD1. This CDR3 is built from 16 residues. V shed 2 bases, J shed 7 bases, and the junction held 4 bases outside the gene matches. Germline loops: CDR1 KGHSH, CDR2 LQKENI. For the CDR3, the DNA is TGTGCCAGCTCACCAATGGGACAGGGGGGGAATTCACCCCTCCACTTT. The encoded protein is CASSPMGQGGNSPLHF. The full variable domain, completed using reference TRBV18 and TRBJ1-6, is NAGVMQNPRHLVRRRGQEARLRCSPMKGHSHVYWYRQLPEEGLKFMVYLQKENIIDESGMPKERFSAEFPKEGPSILRIQQVVRGDSAAYFCASSPMGQGGNSPLHFGNGTRLTVT.

The chain combines TRBV3-1 (or the pseudogene TRBV3-2) with TRBJ2-5; 8 positions match TRBD2. V shed 3 bases and J 6 bases; nucleotides not matched to a gene: 6. The CDR3 extends over 14 amino acids. Germline V gene sequence: CDR1 LGHDT, CDR2 YNNKEL (reference sequence). The CDR3 sequence: CASSHTGLGKTQYF. CDR3 bases: TGTGCCAGCAGCCATACGGGACTAGGGAAGACCCAGTACTTC.

This chain uses TRBV5-5 with TRBJ1-2, with a weak D call TRBD1 (6 bases). The CDR3 spans 16 residues. The germline gives CDR1 SGHKS, CDR2 YYEKEE (reference sequence). The V and J ends lost 0 bases and 4 bases respectively, with 16 bases between them. The CDR3 loop reads CASSLDLRGGGYGYTF. CDR3 coding DNA: TGTGCCAGCAGCTTGGATCTCCGAGGGGGTGGCTATGGCTACACCTTC.

The genes are TRBV10-3 and TRBJ1-5; D possibly corresponds to TRBD1 (5 bases). This CDR3 region has 13 residues. Per germline, CDR1 ENHRY and CDR2 SYGVKD. Trimming took off 8 bases at V and 6 bases at J, with 14 bases between the two ends. Here the CDR3 reads CAIGQGRGQPQHF. CDR3 nucleotides: TGTGCCATCGGGCAGGGCAGAGGTCAGCCCCAGCATTTT.

The chain uses TRBV6-5 and TRBJ1-1; D might be TRBD1 (5 bases). The CDR3 totals 14 residues. V was trimmed by 3 bases and J by 4 bases, leaving 12 bases between them. Germline V gene sequence: CDR1 MNHEY, CDR2 SVGAGI. CDR3 protein: CASSYDPRGTEAFF. CDR3 in DNA: TGTGCCAGCAGTTATGATCCGAGGGGCACTGAAGCTTTCTTT.

The chain carries TRBV19 and TRBJ2-7, with 11 bases matching TRBD1. J was trimmed by 5 bases and V by 3 bases; bases with no gene match: 3. Germline values: CDR1 LNHDA, CDR2 SQIVND (reference sequence). The CDR3 extends over 14 amino acids. CDR3 loop: CASSMRDRGDEQYF. In DNA, the CDR3 is TGTGCCAGTAGTATGCGGGACAGGGGGGACGAGCAGTACTTC.

This chain connects TRBV5-5 to TRBJ2-7; a weak D match, TRBD2 (5 bases). The CDR3 spans 12 residues. Between the trimmed V and J ends, which lost 5 bases and 4 bases, there was a span of 10 bases. Germline V CDR1 and CDR2: SGHKS, YYEKEE (reference sequence). In DNA form, the CDR3 reads TGTGCCAGCAGGACGGGATTTTACGAGCAGTACTTC. It translates to CASRTGFYEQYF.

CDR3 DNA sequence: TGTGCCAGCAGTTTAGGACCCAACTACGAGCAGTACTTC. Translation gives CASSLGPNYEQYF. V and J are TRBV28 and TRBJ2-7; D remains ambiguous. The V end lost 2 bases, the J end lost 3 bases, and 8 bases lay between the germline ends. The CDR3 totals 13 residues. Germline CDR1 and CDR2: MDHEN and SYDVKM.

The chain recombines TRBV3-1 (or the pseudogene TRBV3-2) with TRBJ2-3; 9 positions agree with TRBD2. Trimming cost V 0 bases and J 7 bases; bases outside gene matches: 5. This CDR3 has 15 residues. Germline V CDR1 and CDR2: LGHDT, YNNKEL (reference sequence). The chain's CDR3 is CASSQDLAGFNTQYF. The CDR3 coding sequence is TGTGCCAGCAGCCAAGATCTAGCGGGGTTTAATACGCAGTATTTT.

This sequence joins TRBV29-1 and TRBJ1-1, with TRBD1 matching 8 bases. Germline assignment: CDR1 SQVTM and CDR2 ANQGSEA. The CDR3 covers 15 residues. Trimming took 1 base from V and 2 from J; bases not matched to a gene: 6. The CDR3 DNA reads TGCAGCGTTGAAGGGACAGGGTCCTCTAACACTGAAGCTTTCTTT. Residues: CSVEGTGSSNTEAFF.

V is TRBV19 and J is TRBJ1-4; 9 positions agree with TRBD1. The CDR3 length is 15 residues. CDR1 is LNHDA, CDR2 SQIVND, per germline (reference sequence). J was trimmed by 4 bases and V by 7 bases; bases with no gene match: 7. This CDR3 is CASTPGQGINEKLFF. The CDR3 coding sequence is TGTGCCAGTACCCCGGGACAGGGCATTAATGAAAAACTGTTTTTT. Combining the CDR3 with reference TRBV19 and TRBJ1-4 gives the whole variable domain DGGITQSPKYLFRKEGQNVTLSCEQNLNHDAMYWYRQDPGQGLRLIYYSQIVNDFQKGDIAEGYSVSREKKESFPLTVTSAQKNPTAFYLCASTPGQGINEKLFFGSGTQLSVL.

J is TRBJ1-2 and V is TRBV14, with D possibly matching TRBD1 (6 bases). The V and J ends lost 0 bases and 8 bases respectively, with 22 bases between them. The CDR3 has 17 residues. Germline V CDR1 and CDR2: SGHDN, FVKESK. The CDR3 DNA reads TGTGCCAGCAGCCAAGAAACTCTCACAGGGCCAATTTCGGGCTACACCTTC. Amino acid sequence: CASSQETLTGPISGYTF.

The CDR3 region has the DNA TGTGCCAGCAGTTACTCGATAGGTTTAAGGTACGAGCAGTACTTC. Encoded protein: CASSYSIGLRYEQYF. This rearrangement joins TRBV6-5 to TRBJ2-7; no reliable D call. Germline-derived CDR1 and CDR2 are MNHEY and SVGAGI. Trimming took off 0 bases at V and 4 bases at J, with 13 bases between the two ends. The CDR3 has 15 amino acids.

This sequence joins TRBV5-1 and TRBJ1-1; no firm D call. V was cut by 0 bases and J by 6 bases, with 12 bases left in between. This CDR3 is built from 14 residues. The germline CDR1 and CDR2 sequences are SGHRS and YFSETQ. The CDR3 spells CASSLGILPSEAFF. The CDR3 coding sequence is TGCGCCAGCAGCTTGGGGATCCTACCCTCTGAAGCTTTCTTT.